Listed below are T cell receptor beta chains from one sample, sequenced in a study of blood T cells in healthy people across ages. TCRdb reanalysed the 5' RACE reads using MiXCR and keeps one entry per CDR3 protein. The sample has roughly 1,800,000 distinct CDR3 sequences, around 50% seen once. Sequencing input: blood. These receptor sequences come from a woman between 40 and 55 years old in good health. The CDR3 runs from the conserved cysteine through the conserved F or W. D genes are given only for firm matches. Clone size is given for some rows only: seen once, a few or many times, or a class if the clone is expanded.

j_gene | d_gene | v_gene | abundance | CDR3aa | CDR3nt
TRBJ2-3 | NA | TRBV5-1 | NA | CASSLEWQGPRDTQYF | TGCGCCAGCAGCTTGGAGTGGCAGGGGCCGAGAGATACGCAGTATTTT
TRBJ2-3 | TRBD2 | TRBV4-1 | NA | CASSQDLRGVSTDTQYF | TGCGCCAGCAGCCAAGATCTACGGGGGGTTAGCACAGATACGCAGTATTTT
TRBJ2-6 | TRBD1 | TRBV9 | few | CASSGRQGTGANVLTF | TGTGCCAGCAGCGGGAGACAGGGGACTGGGGCCAACGTCCTGACTTTC
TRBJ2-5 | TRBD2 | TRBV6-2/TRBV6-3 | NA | CASSDQGLAEETQYF | TGTGCCAGCAGTGACCAGGGACTAGCGGAAGAGACCCAGTACTTC
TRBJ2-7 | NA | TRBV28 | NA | CASSVSDGYEQYF | TGTGCCAGCAGTGTCTCGGACGGGTACGAGCAGTACTTC
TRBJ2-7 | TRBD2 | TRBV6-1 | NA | CASRQAGTSGPASSYEQYF | TGTGCCAGCAGGCAAGCCGGGACTAGCGGCCCTGCTAGCTCCTACGAGCAGTACTTC
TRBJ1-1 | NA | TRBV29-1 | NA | CSVVQGYTEAFF | TGCAGCGTTGTGCAAGGATACACTGAAGCTTTCTTT
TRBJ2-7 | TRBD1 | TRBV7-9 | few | CASSSPGQGKHARYEQYF | TGTGCCAGCAGCTCCCCGGGACAGGGTAAACACGCGCGCTACGAGCAGTACTTC
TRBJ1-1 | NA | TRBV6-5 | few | CASSQDSGLNTEAFF | TGTGCCAGCAGCCAGGACAGTGGGTTGAACACTGAAGCTTTCTTT
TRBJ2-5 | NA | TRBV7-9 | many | CASSLVQGGETQYF | TGTGCCAGCAGTTTAGTCCAGGGTGGAGAGACCCAGTACTTC
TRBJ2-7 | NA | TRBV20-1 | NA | CSALNRVAGFDEQYF | TGCAGTGCACTGAACCGCGTAGCAGGTTTCGACGAGCAGTACTTC
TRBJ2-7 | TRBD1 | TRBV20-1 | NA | CSASKPRQGSPSEQYF | TGCAGTGCTAGTAAACCAAGACAGGGTTCGCCATCCGAGCAGTACTTC
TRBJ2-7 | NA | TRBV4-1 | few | CASSQDTPGPAFPEQYF | TGCGCCAGCAGCCAAGACACTCCGGGACCAGCTTTTCCCGAGCAGTACTTC
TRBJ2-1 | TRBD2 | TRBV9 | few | CATAGGTHANEQFF | TGTGCCACCGCGGGGGGGACCCACGCGAATGAGCAGTTCTTC
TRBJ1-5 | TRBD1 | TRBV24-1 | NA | CATSGQGAEPQHF | TGTGCCACCAGTGGACAGGGGGCTGAGCCCCAGCATTTT
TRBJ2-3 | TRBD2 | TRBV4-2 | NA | CASSQDYGTSGGATTDTQYF | TGTGCCAGCAGCCAAGATTACGGGACTAGCGGGGGGGCTACCACAGATACGCAGTATTTT
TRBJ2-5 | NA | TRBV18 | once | CASSPLVGEAETQYF | TGTGCCAGCTCACCACTTGTCGGGGAGGCAGAGACCCAGTACTTC
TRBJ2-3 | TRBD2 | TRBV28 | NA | CSGTSKTDTQYF | TGTTCCGGGACTAGCAAGACAGATACGCAGTATTTT
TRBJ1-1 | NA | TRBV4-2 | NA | CASSQDTGGWGSNTEAFF | TGTGCCAGCAGCCAAGATACCGGGGGGTGGGGATCGAACACTGAAGCTTTCTTT
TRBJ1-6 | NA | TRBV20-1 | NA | CSARGLDNSPLHF | TGCAGTGCTAGGGGCTTGGATAATTCACCCCTCCACTTT
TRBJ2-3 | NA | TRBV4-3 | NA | CASSQDWNPSPQYF | TGCGCCAGCAGCCAAGATTGGAATCCGAGTCCGCAGTATTTT
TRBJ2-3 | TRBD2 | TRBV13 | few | CASSPQTGTSGDAGTDTQYF | TGTGCCAGCAGCCCCCAGACCGGGACTAGCGGGGATGCGGGCACAGATACGCAGTATTTT
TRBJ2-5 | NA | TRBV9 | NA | CASSVGRKKAYERYF | TGTGCCAGCAGCGTAGGGAGGAAAAAAGCCTACGAGCGGTACTTC
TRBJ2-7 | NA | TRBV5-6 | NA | CASSLPQHTYEQYF | TGTGCCAGCAGCTTGCCACAGCATACCTACGAGCAGTACTTC
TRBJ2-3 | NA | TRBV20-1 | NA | CSAPLLSRTDTQYF | TGCAGTGCACCCCTGTTAAGTCGCACAGATACGCAGTATTTT
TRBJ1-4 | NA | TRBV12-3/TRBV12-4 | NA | CASSLLGAGGEKLFF | TGTGCCAGCAGTTTATTGGGAGCCGGAGGGGAAAAACTGTTTTTT
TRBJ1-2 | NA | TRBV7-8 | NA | CASSLLVGNYGYTF | TGTGCCAGCAGCTTATTGGTCGGGAACTATGGCTACACCTTC
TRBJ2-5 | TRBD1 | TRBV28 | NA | CASSRLLGQGGETQYF | TGTGCCAGCAGCCGACTATTGGGACAGGGTGGAGAGACCCAGTACTTC
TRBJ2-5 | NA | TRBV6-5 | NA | CASSTPTGSRTQYF | TGTGCCAGCAGTACCCCAACGGGGTCGCGGACCCAGTACTTC
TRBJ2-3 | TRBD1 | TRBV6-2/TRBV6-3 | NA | CASSYVEQGTSASTDTQYF | TGTGCCAGCAGTTACGTTGAACAGGGGACGTCCGCTAGCACAGATACGCAGTATTTT
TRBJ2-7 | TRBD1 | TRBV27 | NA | CASSPGQGPPSEQYF | TGTGCCAGCAGTCCGGGACAGGGCCCCCCGTCCGAGCAGTACTTC
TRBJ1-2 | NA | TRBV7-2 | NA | CASSRAGLPLSGYTF | TGTGCCAGCAGCAGAGCGGGACTTCCACTGTCTGGCTACACCTTC
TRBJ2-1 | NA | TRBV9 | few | CASSVAGDYNEQFF | TGTGCCAGCAGCGTAGCTGGGGACTACAATGAGCAGTTCTTC
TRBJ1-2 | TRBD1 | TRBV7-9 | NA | CASSRATGGVYGYTF | TGTGCCAGCAGCCGCGCCACAGGGGGAGTCTATGGCTACACCTTC
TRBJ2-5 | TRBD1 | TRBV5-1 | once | CASSATGKARYQETQYF | TGCGCCAGCAGCGCGACAGGGAAGGCTAGGTACCAAGAGACCCAGTACTTC
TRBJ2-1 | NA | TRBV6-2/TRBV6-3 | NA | CASSEPGLGGKNEQFF | TGTGCCAGCAGTGAGCCCGGGTTGGGAGGAAAAAATGAGCAGTTCTTC
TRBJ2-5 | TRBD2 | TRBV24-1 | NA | CATTQGLAGEQYF | TGTGCCACCACCCAAGGACTAGCGGGTGAGCAGTACTTC
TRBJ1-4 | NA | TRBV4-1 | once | CASSVFGSAPNEKLFF | TGCGCCAGCAGCGTGTTCGGATCAGCGCCTAATGAAAAACTGTTTTTT
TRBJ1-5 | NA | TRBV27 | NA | CASSLREGRQPQHF | TGTGCCAGCAGTTTGAGAGAGGGGCGCCAGCCCCAGCATTTT
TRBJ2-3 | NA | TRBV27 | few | CASTTIGGLRDTQYF | TGTGCCAGCACCACCATCGGAGGTCTTCGAGATACGCAGTATTTT
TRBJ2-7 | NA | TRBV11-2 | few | CASSLAGTPIKQYF | TGTGCCAGCAGTCTCGCCGGGACCCCGATCAAGCAGTACTTC
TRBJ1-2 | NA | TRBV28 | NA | CASSTRGGGANYGYTF | TGTGCCAGCAGCACCCGTGGCGGGGGAGCTAACTATGGCTACACCTTC
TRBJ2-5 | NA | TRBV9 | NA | CASSAMTSIQETQYF | TGTGCCAGCAGCGCAATGACTAGTATCCAAGAGACCCAGTACTTC
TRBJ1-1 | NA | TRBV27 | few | CASSRSPPFVGRGNTEAFF | TGTGCCAGCAGTCGATCCCCTCCATTTGTGGGGAGGGGGAACACTGAAGCTTTCTTT
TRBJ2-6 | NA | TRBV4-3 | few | CASSLLSGTFGANVLTF | TGCGCCAGCAGCCTATTATCCGGGACATTTGGGGCCAACGTCCTGACTTTC
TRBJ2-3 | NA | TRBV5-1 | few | CASSLAGISTDTQYF | TGTGCCAGCAGCTTGGCGGGGATTAGCACAGATACGCAGTATTTT
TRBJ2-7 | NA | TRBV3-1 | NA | CASSAGRAGTYEQYF | TGTGCCAGCAGCGCGGGACGAGCGGGGACATACGAGCAGTACTTC
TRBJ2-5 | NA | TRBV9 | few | CASSGAGDSETQYF | TGTGCCAGCAGCGGGGCAGGGGATTCGGAGACCCAGTACTTC
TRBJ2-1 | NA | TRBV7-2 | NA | CASSLAGVGLDEQFF | TGTGCCAGCAGCTTAGCAGGGGTGGGTTTAGATGAGCAGTTCTTC
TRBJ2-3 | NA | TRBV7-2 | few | CASSLAGAGVSTDTQYF | TGTGCCAGCAGCTTAGCGGGGGCGGGGGTGAGCACAGATACGCAGTATTTT
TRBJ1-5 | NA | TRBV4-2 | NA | CASSQDFNGLSSQPQHF | TGTGCCAGCAGCCAAGATTTTAACGGCTTAAGCAGTCAGCCCCAGCATTTT
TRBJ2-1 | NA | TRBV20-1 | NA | CSARVAGWANEQFF | TGCAGTGCTAGAGTGGCGGGGTGGGCCAATGAGCAGTTCTTC
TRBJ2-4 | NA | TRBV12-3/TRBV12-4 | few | CASSLASRVRLAKNIQYF | TGTGCCAGCAGTTTAGCCTCCCGTGTGAGGCTAGCCAAAAACATTCAGTACTTC
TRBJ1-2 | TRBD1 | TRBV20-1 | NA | CSAPDLGTGRGYTF | TGCAGTGCTCCGGACCTGGGGACAGGGAGGGGCTACACCTTC
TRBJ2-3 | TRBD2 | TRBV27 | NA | CASRPSGGTQYF | TGTGCCAGCAGGCCGAGCGGGGGAACGCAGTATTTT
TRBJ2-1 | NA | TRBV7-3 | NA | CASSSGVGETQFF | TGTGCCAGCAGCTCAGGGGTAGGAGAGACCCAGTTCTTC
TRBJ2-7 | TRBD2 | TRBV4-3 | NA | CASSHRTSGGYSYEQYF | TGCGCCAGCAGCCACCGGACTAGCGGGGGTTACTCCTACGAGCAGTACTTC
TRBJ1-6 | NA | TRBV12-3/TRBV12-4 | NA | CASSLASGMDSPLHF | TGTGCCAGCAGCCTGGCCAGTGGGATGGATTCGCCCCTCCACTTT
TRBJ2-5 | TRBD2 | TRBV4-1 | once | CASSSREAGRGETQYF | TGCGCCAGCAGTTCCAGGGAAGCGGGGAGGGGAGAGACCCAGTACTTC